The 24 T cell receptor beta chains presented below share a single source sample, sequenced in a study of blood T cells in healthy people across ages. With a J-beta primer mix and a sample-barcoded 5' primer, a second PCR ran 7 to 11 cycles. TCRdb itself ran the 5' RACE reads through MiXCR, one entry per CDR3 protein. The sample shows 1.8 million or so distinct CDR3 sequences, about two fifths of them seen only once. The sequencing input was blood. The receptors originated from a human donor in good health.

V gene TRBV27 combines with J gene TRBJ1-3; 10 nucleotides line up with TRBD1. Trimming cost V 5 bases and J 4 bases; bases outside gene matches: 8. Germline V CDR1 and CDR2: MNHEY, SMNVEV (reference sequence). This CDR3 has 16 residues. The CDR3 spells CASSPRQGAGGNTIYF. The CDR3 DNA reads as TGTGCCAGCAGTCCGAGACAGGGGGCCGGGGGAAACACCATATATTTT.

The DNA of the CDR3 is TGCAGTGCTCAGTCAGGTTCAAATCAGCCCCAGCATTTT. This gives the protein CSAQSGSNQPQHF. J is TRBJ1-5 and V is TRBV20-1; D remains ambiguous. CDR3 length: 13 amino acids. The germline CDR1 and CDR2 sequences are DFQATT and SNEGSKA (reference sequence). Trimming stripped 5 bases from V and 4 bases from J, with 12 bases between.

The V and J genes are TRBV12-3 or TRBV12-4 and TRBJ2-1; the D is unclear. V was clipped by 4 bases and J by 10 bases, with 11 bases between them. CDR3 length equals 12 residues. Written as DNA, the CDR3 is TGTGCCAGCAGTTCCGTATATTCCGAGCAGTTCTTC. Translating it yields CASSSVYSEQFF.

The V gene is TRBV10-3, the J gene TRBJ1-5; 10 bases agree with TRBD1. Germline V CDR1 and CDR2: ENHRY, SYGVKD. The CDR3 runs 19 residues. With 2 bases clipped from V and 1 base from J, the junction kept 11 bases outside the gene matches. CDR3 in amino acids: CAISEAGTGAARSNQPQHF. CDR3 sequence (DNA): TGTGCCATCAGTGAGGCCGGGACAGGGGCTGCGAGAAGCAATCAGCCCCAGCATTTT.

This sequence joins TRBV7-2 and TRBJ2-3, with D unresolved. Germline V CDR1 and CDR2: SGHTA, FQGNSA. The V gene lost 1 base and the J gene lost 5 bases, with 10 bases spanning the gap. The CDR3 covers 14 residues. The CDR3 nucleotides read TGTGCCAGCAGCTTAGGGCTTCAGTTAGATACGCAGTATTTT. It encodes CASSLGLQLDTQYF.

The chain joins TRBV6-5 to TRBJ2-7; 7 nucleotides align to TRBD2. There are 16 residues in the CDR3. The V gene's germline CDR1 is MNHEY and CDR2 SVGAGI. Trimming cost V 0 bases and J 2 bases; bases outside gene matches: 7. The CDR3 loop is CASSYSTAGDAYEQYF. Written as DNA, the CDR3 is TGTGCCAGCAGTTACTCGACGGCGGGGGATGCCTACGAGCAGTACTTC.

This sequence joins TRBV6-6 and TRBJ1-1; a possible D gene is TRBD1 (6 bases). Trimming cost V 6 bases and J 8 bases, with 13 bases left between them. Germline V gives CDR1 MNHNY, CDR2 SVGAGI (reference sequence). The CDR3 consists of 12 residues. The chain's CDR3 is CASSQGQQEAFF. CDR3 sequence (DNA): TGTGCCAGCAGCCAGGGACAACAGGAAGCTTTCTTT.

The chain joins TRBV2 to TRBJ2-3; possible D gene TRBD2, 6 bases. CDR3 length: 14 amino acids. V lost 3 bases, J lost 4 bases, and 11 bases lay in between. The germline V gene has CDR1 SNHLY and CDR2 FYNNEI. CDR3 in amino acids: CASSEAWEADTQYF. DNA for the CDR3: TGTGCCAGCAGTGAGGCGTGGGAGGCAGATACGCAGTATTTT.

This clonotype was seen just once. The V gene is TRBV12-3 or TRBV12-4, the J gene TRBJ1-6; D remains ambiguous. V was pared by 3 bases and J by 0 bases, with 6 bases between. This CDR3 has 15 residues. As DNA, the CDR3 is TGTGCCAGCAGTTTTGAGTACTCCTATAATTCACCCCTCCACTTT. It translates to CASSFEYSYNSPLHF.

This clonotype was observed a few times. The chain combines TRBV10-3 with TRBJ1-1; 9 nucleotides line up with TRBD1. This CDR3 has 13 residues. Trimming removed 11 bases from V and 5 bases from J; junction bases left unmatched: 9. In germline, CDR1 is ENHRY, CDR2 SYGVKD. The CDR3 loop reads CAVQQGAETEAFF. In DNA form, the CDR3 reads TGTGCCGTTCAACAGGGGGCAGAAACTGAAGCTTTCTTT.

This clonotype was seen more than once but under ten times. This sequence joins TRBV5-1 and TRBJ1-2; unclear D gene. The germline V gene encodes CDR1 SGHRS and CDR2 YFSETQ. This CDR3 region has 14 residues. Trimming shortened V by 1 base and J by 4 bases, and 11 bases separated the two germline ends. The CDR3 reads CASSLPDLRYGYTF. In DNA form, the CDR3 reads TGCGCCAGCAGCTTGCCCGACCTACGCTATGGCTACACCTTC.

The chain recombines TRBV7-9 with TRBJ2-5, with 7 bases identical to TRBD2. This CDR3 is 16 amino acids long. J gave up 2 bases and V 1 base, and 7 bases lay outside the gene matches. The germline gives CDR1 SEHNR, CDR2 FQNEAQ (reference sequence). The CDR3 nucleotides read TGTGCCAGCAGCTTAGGGGACTACCGGACTCAAGAGACCCAGTACTTC. It yields the protein CASSLGDYRTQETQYF.

V gene TRBV7-2 combines with J gene TRBJ1-1, with D possibly matching TRBD1 (6 bases). Germline-derived CDR1 and CDR2 are SGHTA and FQGNSA. The CDR3 has 16 amino acids. Trimming cost V 4 bases and J 0 bases, with 15 bases left between them. This CDR3 reads CASSSTGSLLNTEAFF. CDR3 in DNA: TGTGCCAGCAGCTCGACAGGTTCCCTCCTGAACACTGAAGCTTTCTTT.

In this sample, this clonotype turned up many times. This chain joins TRBV28 and TRBJ1-2, with TRBD1 identical over 7 bases. V was clipped by 5 bases and J by 3 bases; unmatched bases: 3. Per the germline V gene, CDR1 is MDHEN and CDR2 is SYDVKM. This CDR3 has 13 amino acids. For the CDR3, the DNA is TGTGCCAGCAGTATCGACAGGGACTATGGCTACACCTTC. This translates into CASSIDRDYGYTF.

The chain is built from TRBV5-1 and TRBJ1-3; no definite D call. The V end lost 1 base, the J end lost 0 bases, and 14 bases lay between the germline ends. There are 17 residues in the CDR3. CDR1 and CDR2 (germline): SGHRS, YFSETQ. The DNA for the CDR3 is TGCGCCAGCAGCTTGACAGCAACTACTTACTCTGGAAACACCATATATTTT. Translated: CASSLTATTYSGNTIYF.

This chain links TRBV12-3 or TRBV12-4 with TRBJ1-2, with 8 bases matching TRBD1. CDR3 length: 15 amino acids. V lost 3 bases to trimming and J lost 6 bases; unmatched junction nucleotides: 9. The CDR3 loop is CASSFEGQGRDGYTF. In nucleotides, the CDR3 is TGTGCCAGCAGTTTCGAAGGACAGGGAAGAGATGGCTACACCTTC.

The CDR3 loop is CSARDFMDIAKNIQYF. CDR3 bases: TGCAGTGCTAGAGATTTTATGGATATAGCCAAAAACATTCAGTACTTC. This sequence joins TRBV20-1 and TRBJ2-4; D is undetermined. The germline gives CDR1 DFQATT, CDR2 SNEGSKA (reference sequence). The CDR3 covers 16 residues. The germline V and J ends were trimmed by 0 bases and 0 bases, with 12 bases remaining between them.

This clonotype was detected a few times. The chain joins TRBV7-2 to TRBJ2-5, with 10 positions matching TRBD2. The CDR3 has 16 residues. Germline V CDR1 and CDR2: SGHTA, FQGNSA. The V and J ends lost 1 base and 6 bases, in that order; junction bases with no gene match: 8. The DNA of the CDR3 is TGTGCCAGCAGCTTAGAGGTAGCGGGGGGCTGGAAGACCCAGTACTTC. This gives the protein CASSLEVAGGWKTQYF. Supplemented by reference TRBV7-2 and TRBJ2-5, the full variable domain reads GAGVSQSPSNKVTEKGKDVELRCDPISGHTALYWYRQSLGQGLEFLIYFQGNSAPDKSGLPSDRFSAERTGGSVSTLTIQRTQQEDSAVYLCASSLEVAGGWKTQYFGPGTRLLVL.

V is TRBV28 and J is TRBJ2-7; 11 nucleotides align to TRBD1. This CDR3 region has 14 residues. Germline CDR1 reads MDHEN; CDR2 reads SYDVKM. V was pared by 9 bases and J by 1 base, with 5 bases of the junction left unmatched. The CDR3, as DNA: TGTGCCAGTGACCGGGACAGGGGGTCCTACGAGCAGTACTTC. Its protein is CASDRDRGSYEQYF.

This clonotype has just a few counts. This chain uses TRBV7-9 with TRBJ1-2, with D possibly being TRBD1 (5 bases). Looked up from germline, CDR1 is SEHNR and CDR2 is FQNEAQ (reference sequence). The CDR3 spans 15 residues. The V end was cut by 1 base, the J end by 5 bases, with 14 bases between. The DNA of the CDR3 is TGTGCCAGCAGCTTAGACGGTCAGAAGGGGTATGGCTACACCTTC. Protein: CASSLDGQKGYGYTF.

In this sample, this clonotype turned up a few times. The chain combines TRBV6-6 with TRBJ1-2, with unresolved D. Germline V CDR1 and CDR2: MNHNY, SVGAGI (reference sequence). Between the trimmed V and J ends, which lost 2 bases and 4 bases, there was a span of 8 bases. This CDR3 has 13 residues. CDR3 DNA: TGTGCCAGCAGTTACGAGGGAGGCTATGGCTACACCTTC. Translating gives CASSYEGGYGYTF.

The chain uses TRBV4-3 and TRBJ2-2; tentatively, D is TRBD1 (6 bases). CDR1 and CDR2 from the germline V gene are LGHNA and YSLEER. Trimming took off 4 bases at V and 4 bases at J, with 13 bases between the two ends. This CDR3 contains 15 residues. The CDR3 reads CASSLRRGGTGELFF. CDR3 sequence (DNA): TGCGCCAGCAGCCTCCGCAGGGGCGGCACCGGGGAGCTGTTTTTT.

In the case of this clonotype: A junction end diverges from the germline sequence, so it may reflect a read error. This chain links TRBV12-3 or TRBV12-4 with TRBJ2-3, with D tentatively TRBD2 (6 bases). The CDR3 runs 15 residues. CDR3 in amino acids: CASSRSGVATDMQYF. CDR3 sequence (DNA): TGTGCCAGCAGTCGTAGCGGAGTGGCAACAGATATGCAGTATTTT.

The rearrangement links TRBV28 to TRBJ1-5; D uncertain. The V end was cut by 2 bases, the J end by 5 bases, with 10 bases between. The CDR3 covers 14 residues. Germline V lookup: CDR1 MDHEN, CDR2 SYDVKM. CDR3: CASSLVAGYQPQHF. CDR3 nucleotide sequence: TGTGCCAGCAGTTTAGTCGCGGGGTATCAGCCCCAGCATTTT.